Listed below are T cell receptor beta chains from one sample, sequenced in a study of cytomegalovirus exposure and HLA in healthy donors. The assay was immunoSEQ multiplex PCR, and TCRdb's table has in-frame clones only and misses some. The table lists about 120,000 clones, 65% to 85% of them singletons. Sequences were obtained from PBMCs. The receptor source for this set is a woman aged 25 to 39 in good health and CMV-seropositive. CDR3s include the opening cysteine and the closing phenylalanine or tryptophan. D genes are given only for firm matches. Some rows have no size entry. The others give once, few or many, or a class for an expanded clone.

V gene,D gene,clone size,J gene,CDR3 DNA,CDR3 protein
TRBV6-1,TRBD1,.,TRBJ1-1,TGTGCCAGCACCGAGACAGGGAGTGAAGACACTGAAGCTTTCTTT,CASTETGSEDTEAFF
TRBV2,TRBD2,.,TRBJ2-3,TGTGCCAGCAGTACACTAGCGGGGGGCCGCACAGATACGCAGTATTTT,CASSTLAGGRTDTQYF
TRBV10-3,.,.,TRBJ1-1,TGTGCCACTCGCACAGGCTCCAACACTGAAGCTTTCTTT,CATRTGSNTEAFF
TRBV27,.,once,TRBJ2-7,TGTGCCAGCAGTCGGACAGCTACCTACGAGCAGTACTTC,CASSRTATYEQYF
TRBV9,.,.,TRBJ2-7,TGTGCCAGCGCCCCCTCAGGGACCTACGAGCAGTACTTC,CASAPSGTYEQYF
TRBV19,.,.,TRBJ2-7,TGTGCCAGTAGTATCCGGGGGACAGCCTACGAGCAGTACTTC,CASSIRGTAYEQYF
TRBV11-2,.,.,TRBJ1-1,TGTGCCAGCAGCTCTTTCGTTCGCGGCGGGACTGAAGCTTTCTTT,CASSSFVRGGTEAFF
TRBV5-1,.,.,TRBJ2-7,TGCGCCAGCAGCTTGGATCTAGCGTCCTACGAGCAGTACTTC,CASSLDLASYEQYF
TRBV6-1,.,.,TRBJ1-2,TGTGCCAGCAGTGAAGCGGCGCAGGGACAAGGTGTCTACACCTTC,CASSEAAQGQGVYTF
TRBV15,.,.,TRBJ1-4,TGTGCCACCAGCAGATCGAACGGAGACGGAAAACTGTTTTTT,CATSRSNGDGKLFF
TRBV9,.,.,TRBJ1-2,TGTGCCAGCAGCGTAGGTCTTACCCCGGGGGGCTACACCTTC,CASSVGLTPGGYTF
TRBV27,TRBD1,.,TRBJ1-2,TGTGCCAGCAGTTTCCGCCCGGAGGGGGCAGAATATGGCTACACCTTC,CASSFRPEGAEYGYTF
TRBV5-1,.,.,TRBJ1-4,TGCGCCAGCAGCCAAGGGGGTGATGCAACTAATGAAAAACTGTTTTTT,CASSQGGDATNEKLFF
TRBV29-1,.,few,TRBJ2-1,TGCAGCGACCAAGGGGGGGCCAGCTCCTACAATGAGCAGTTCTTC,CSDQGGASSYNEQFF
TRBV5-1,.,few,TRBJ2-1,TGCGCCAGCAGCTTGGGACTGGACAATGAGCAGTTCTTC,CASSLGLDNEQFF
TRBV19,.,.,TRBJ1-2,TGTGCCAGCAGACAGGAGCCATCTTACTATGGCTACACCTTC,CASRQEPSYYGYTF
TRBV5-1,.,.,TRBJ2-7,TGCGCCAGCAGCCAAACCGCAGGCGAGCAGTACTTC,CASSQTAGEQYF
TRBV11-2,.,.,TRBJ1-5,TGTGCCAGCAGCCGGGCAGGGAACAGCCAGCCCCAGCATTTT,CASSRAGNSQPQHF
TRBV2,TRBD1,large,TRBJ1-1,TGTGCCAGCAGCATAGGGGGCATTGAAGCTTTCTTT,CASSIGGIEAFF
TRBV4-1,.,.,TRBJ1-2,TGCGCCAGCAGCCAAGCCGCGGGGGCTAACTATGGCTACACCTTC,CASSQAAGANYGYTF
TRBV19,.,.,TRBJ1-5,TGTGCCAGTAGCCCGGGACTCCTAAATCAGCCCCAGCATTTT,CASSPGLLNQPQHF
TRBV11-2,TRBD1,.,TRBJ1-5,TGTGCCAGCAGCTTAGGAAGACAGGGAGCCCTTGGCAATCAGCCCCAGCATTTT,CASSLGRQGALGNQPQHF
TRBV7-9,.,.,TRBJ1-1,TGTGCCAGCAGCTTAGGATGGCGGCAGCAGAACACTGAAGCTTTCTTT,CASSLGWRQQNTEAFF
TRBV11-2,TRBD1,.,TRBJ1-5,TGTGCCAGCAGCTACAACTCAGGGGGCCGAGAGCCCCAGCATTTT,CASSYNSGGREPQHF
TRBV11-2,.,.,TRBJ1-4,TGTGCCAGCAGCTTTATGACAGCAAATGAAAAACTGTTTTTT,CASSFMTANEKLFF